This T cell receptor (beta chain) derives from a study of blood T cell repertoires in COVID-19. About the study: Donors in the United States, Italy and Spain gave samples during acute or convalescent COVID-19. Sources were T cells, B-cell-depleted T cells, or PBMCs; the material itself was cDNA or gDNA.

The V and J ends lost 10 bases and 7 bases, in that order; junction bases with no gene match: 9. The germline gives CDR1 MNHEY, CDR2 SVGAGI. The CDR3 covers 13 residues. In the original analysis: Counts of nucleated cells, estimated from reference gene primer amplification, were obtained. Profiled with immunoSEQ multiplex PCR; TCRdb holds only in-frame clones, not every one. That table gives V, J and clone size, and the DNA gave D and trimming. The repertoire consists of approximately 190,000 clones, with around 80% occurring once and the leading ten covering around 21%. This clonotype originated in a human donor in a cohort sampled during active COVID-19. Sequenced sample: peripheral blood. The rearrangement links TRBV6-5 to TRBJ2-2, with TRBD1 matching 7 bases. The DNA for the CDR3 is TGTGCCACCGACAGGGTTCGGGGCGGGGAGCTGTTTTTT. It specifies CATDRVRGGELFF.